A few counts support the clone carrying this T cell receptor beta chain. The sample is drawn from a study of control samples from healthy donors and cancer patients. CDR1 SGHAT and CDR2 FQNNGV come from the germline V gene. The CDR3 runs to 13 residues. V gave up 4 bases and J gave up 6 bases, with 10 bases separating them. Data came from immunoSEQ multiplex PCR; TCRdb stores just in-frame clones and leaves some out. The sample holds roughly 30,000 clones, about 86% seen once. This chain joins TRBV11-2 and TRBJ2-1, with D possibly matching TRBD1 (6 bases). This clonotype was sampled from a woman in her thirties or forties with lung cancer. Sequenced material: PBMCs. CDR3 bases: TGTGCCAGCAGCTCCCTAGGGGGCAATGAGCAGTTCTTC. Protein product: CASSSLGGNEQFF.